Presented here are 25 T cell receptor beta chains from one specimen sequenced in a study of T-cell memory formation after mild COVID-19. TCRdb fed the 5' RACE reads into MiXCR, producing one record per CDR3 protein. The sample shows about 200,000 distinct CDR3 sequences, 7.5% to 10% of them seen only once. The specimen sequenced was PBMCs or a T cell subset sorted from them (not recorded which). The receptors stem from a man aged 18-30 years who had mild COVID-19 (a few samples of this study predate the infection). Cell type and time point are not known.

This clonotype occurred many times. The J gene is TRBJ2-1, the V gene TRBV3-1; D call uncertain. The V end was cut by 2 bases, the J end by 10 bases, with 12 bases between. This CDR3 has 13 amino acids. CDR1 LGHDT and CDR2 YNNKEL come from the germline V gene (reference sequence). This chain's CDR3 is CASSQSRVSEQFF. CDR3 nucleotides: TGTGCCAGCAGCCAATCAAGGGTGTCCGAGCAGTTCTTC.

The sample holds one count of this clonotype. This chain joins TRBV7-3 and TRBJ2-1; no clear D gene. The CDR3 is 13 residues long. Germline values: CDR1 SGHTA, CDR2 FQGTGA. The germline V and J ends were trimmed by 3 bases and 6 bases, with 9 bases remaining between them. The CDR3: CASSFLGPNEQFF. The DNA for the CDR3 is TGTGCCAGCAGCTTTCTTGGGCCCAATGAGCAGTTCTTC.

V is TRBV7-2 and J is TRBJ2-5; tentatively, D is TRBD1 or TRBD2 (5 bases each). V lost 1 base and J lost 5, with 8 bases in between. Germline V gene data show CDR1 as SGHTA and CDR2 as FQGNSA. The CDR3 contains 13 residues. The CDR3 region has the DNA TGTGCCAGCAGCTTAGGAGGGGTGGAGACCCAGTACTTC. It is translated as CASSLGGVETQYF.

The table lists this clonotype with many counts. DNA of the CDR3: TGCGCCAGCAGCTTGGCGGGGTCCTACGAGCAGTACTTC. It is translated as CASSLAGSYEQYF. The V gene is TRBV5-1, the J gene TRBJ2-7; a possible D gene is TRBD2 (5 bases). The V gene lost 0 bases and the J gene lost 1 base, with 5 bases spanning the gap. Germline assignment: CDR1 SGHRS and CDR2 YFSETQ. The CDR3 consists of 13 residues.

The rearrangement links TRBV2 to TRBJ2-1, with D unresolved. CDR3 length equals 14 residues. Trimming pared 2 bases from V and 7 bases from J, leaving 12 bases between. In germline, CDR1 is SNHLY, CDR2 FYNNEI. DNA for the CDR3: TGTGCCAGCAGTGAAATAGGACGGTTTAATGAGCAGTTCTTC. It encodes CASSEIGRFNEQFF.

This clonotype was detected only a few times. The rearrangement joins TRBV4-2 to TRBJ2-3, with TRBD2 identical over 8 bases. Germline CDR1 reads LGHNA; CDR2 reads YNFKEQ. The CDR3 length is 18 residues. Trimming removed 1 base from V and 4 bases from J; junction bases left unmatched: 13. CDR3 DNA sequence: TGTGCCAGCAGCCAAGTTACGAGGACGGGACTAGATTCAGATACGCAGTATTTT. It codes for CASSQVTRTGLDSDTQYF.

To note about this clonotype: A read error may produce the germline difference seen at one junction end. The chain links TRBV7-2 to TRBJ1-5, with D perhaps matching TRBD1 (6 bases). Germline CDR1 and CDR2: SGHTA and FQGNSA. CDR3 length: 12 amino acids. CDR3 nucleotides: TGTGCCAGCAGGGGGGACAATCAGCCCCGGCATTTT. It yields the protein CASRGDNQPRHF.

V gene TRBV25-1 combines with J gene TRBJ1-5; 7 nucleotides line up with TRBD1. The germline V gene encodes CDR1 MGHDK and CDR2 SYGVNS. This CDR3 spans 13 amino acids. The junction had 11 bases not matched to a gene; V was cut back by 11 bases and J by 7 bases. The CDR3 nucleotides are TGTGCCCCTCCCCAGGGACAGCCACAGCCCCAGCATTTT. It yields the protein CAPPQGQPQPQHF.

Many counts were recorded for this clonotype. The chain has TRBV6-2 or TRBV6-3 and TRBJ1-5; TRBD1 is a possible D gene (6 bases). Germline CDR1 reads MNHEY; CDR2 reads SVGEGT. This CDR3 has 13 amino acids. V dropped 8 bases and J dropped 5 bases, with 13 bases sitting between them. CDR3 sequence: CASVRQVDQPQHF. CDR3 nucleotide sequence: TGTGCCAGCGTCCGACAGGTGGATCAGCCCCAGCATTTT.

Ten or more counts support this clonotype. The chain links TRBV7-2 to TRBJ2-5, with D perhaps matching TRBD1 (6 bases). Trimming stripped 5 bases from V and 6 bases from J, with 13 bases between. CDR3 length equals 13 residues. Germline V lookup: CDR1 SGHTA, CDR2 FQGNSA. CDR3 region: CASSLDSSQTQYF. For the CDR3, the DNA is TGTGCCAGCAGCCTGGACAGCAGTCAGACCCAGTACTTC.

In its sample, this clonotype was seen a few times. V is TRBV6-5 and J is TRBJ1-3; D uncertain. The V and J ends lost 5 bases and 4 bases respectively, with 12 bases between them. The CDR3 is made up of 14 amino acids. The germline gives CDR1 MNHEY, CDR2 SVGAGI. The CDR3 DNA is TGTGCCAGCAGTCAATGGGAAAGGGGAAACACCATATATTTT. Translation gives CASSQWERGNTIYF.

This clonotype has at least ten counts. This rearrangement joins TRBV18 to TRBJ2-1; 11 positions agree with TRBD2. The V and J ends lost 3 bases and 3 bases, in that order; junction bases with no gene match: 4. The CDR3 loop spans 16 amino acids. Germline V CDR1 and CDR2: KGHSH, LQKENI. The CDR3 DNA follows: TGTGCCAGCTCACCCTTAGCGGGGGGGAACTACAATGAGCAGTTCTTC. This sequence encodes CASSPLAGGNYNEQFF.

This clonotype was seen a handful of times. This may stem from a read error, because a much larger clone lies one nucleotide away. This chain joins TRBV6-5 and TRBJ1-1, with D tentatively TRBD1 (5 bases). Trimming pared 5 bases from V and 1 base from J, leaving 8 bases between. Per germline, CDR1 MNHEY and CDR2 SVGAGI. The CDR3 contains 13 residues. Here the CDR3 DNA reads TGTGCCAGCAGTCCCAGGGCGAACACTGAAGCTTTCTTT. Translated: CASSPRANTEAFF.

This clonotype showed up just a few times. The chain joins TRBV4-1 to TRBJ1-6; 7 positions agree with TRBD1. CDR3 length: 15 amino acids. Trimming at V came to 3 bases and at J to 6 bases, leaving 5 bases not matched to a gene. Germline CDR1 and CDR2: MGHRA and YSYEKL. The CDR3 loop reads CASSHPGQINSPLHF. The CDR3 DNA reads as TGCGCCAGCAGCCATCCGGGACAGATTAATTCACCCCTCCACTTT.

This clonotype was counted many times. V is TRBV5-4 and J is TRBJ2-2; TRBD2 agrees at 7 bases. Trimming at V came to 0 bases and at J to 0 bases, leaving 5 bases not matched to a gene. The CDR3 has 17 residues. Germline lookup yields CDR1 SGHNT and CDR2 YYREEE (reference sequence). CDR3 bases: TGTGCCAGCAGCTTGGTGGGGCGGGGGTCGAACACCGGGGAGCTGTTTTTT. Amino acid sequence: CASSLVGRGSNTGELFF. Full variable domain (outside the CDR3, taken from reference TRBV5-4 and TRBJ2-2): ETGVTQSPTHLIKTRGQQVTLRCSSQSGHNTVSWYQQALGQGPQFIFQYYREEENGRGNFPPRFSGLQFPNYSSELNVNALELDDSALYLCASSLVGRGSNTGELFFGEGSRLTVL.

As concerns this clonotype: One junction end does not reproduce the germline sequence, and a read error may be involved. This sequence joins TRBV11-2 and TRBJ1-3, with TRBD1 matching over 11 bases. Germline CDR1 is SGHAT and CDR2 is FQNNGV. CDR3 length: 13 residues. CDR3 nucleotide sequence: TGTGCCAGCAGCTTAGAGGACAGGGGGCCCGGGCATTTT. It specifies CASSLEDRGPGHF.

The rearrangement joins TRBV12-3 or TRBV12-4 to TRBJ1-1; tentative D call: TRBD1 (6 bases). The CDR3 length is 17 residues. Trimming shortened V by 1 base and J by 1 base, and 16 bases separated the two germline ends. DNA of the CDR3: TGTGCCAGCAGTTTAGAACAGGGAGCGTTTAGGAACACTGAAGCTTTCTTT. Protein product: CASSLEQGAFRNTEAFF.

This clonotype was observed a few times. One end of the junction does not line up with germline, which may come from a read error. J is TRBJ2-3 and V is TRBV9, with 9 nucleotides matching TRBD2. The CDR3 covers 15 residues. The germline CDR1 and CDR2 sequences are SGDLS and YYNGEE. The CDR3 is CASTKTGTSIDTQYF. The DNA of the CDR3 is TGTGCCAGCACGAAAACCGGGACTAGCATAGATACGCAGTATTTT.

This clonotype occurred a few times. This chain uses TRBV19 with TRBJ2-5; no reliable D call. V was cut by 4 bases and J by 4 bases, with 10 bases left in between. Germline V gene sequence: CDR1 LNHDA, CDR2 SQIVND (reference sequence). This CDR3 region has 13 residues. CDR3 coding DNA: TGTGCCAGTAGTAAACAAGCGAGAGAGACCCAGTACTTC. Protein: CASSKQARETQYF. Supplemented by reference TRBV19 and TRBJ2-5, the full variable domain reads DGGITQSPKYLFRKEGQNVTLSCEQNLNHDAMYWYRQDPGQGLRLIYYSQIVNDFQKGDIAEGYSVSREKKESFPLTVTSAQKNPTAFYLCASSKQARETQYFGPGTRLLVL.

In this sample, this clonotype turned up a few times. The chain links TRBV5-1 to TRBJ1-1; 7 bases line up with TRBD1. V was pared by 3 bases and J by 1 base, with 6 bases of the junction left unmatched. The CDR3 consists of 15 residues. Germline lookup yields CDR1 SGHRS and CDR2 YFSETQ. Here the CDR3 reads CASSSTGRENTEAFF. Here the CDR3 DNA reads TGCGCCAGCAGCTCGACAGGGAGGGAGAACACTGAAGCTTTCTTT. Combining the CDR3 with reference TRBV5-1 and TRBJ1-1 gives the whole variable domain KAGVTQTPRYLIKTRGQQVTLSCSPISGHRSVSWYQQTPGQGLQFLFEYFSETQRNKGNFPGRFSGRQFSNSRSEMNVSTLELGDSALYLCASSSTGRENTEAFFGQGTRLTVV.

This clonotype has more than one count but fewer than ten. The CDR3 protein is CASSQDPSGVSYEQYV. In DNA form, the CDR3 reads TGCGCCAGCAGCCAAGACCCCAGCGGGGTCTCCTACGAGCAGTACGTC. The chain is built from TRBV4-3 and TRBJ2-7; TRBD2 matches 7 bases. Germline CDR1 LGHNA, CDR2 YSLEER. Trimming at V came to 0 bases and at J to 0 bases, leaving 5 bases not matched to a gene. The CDR3 is 16 amino acids.

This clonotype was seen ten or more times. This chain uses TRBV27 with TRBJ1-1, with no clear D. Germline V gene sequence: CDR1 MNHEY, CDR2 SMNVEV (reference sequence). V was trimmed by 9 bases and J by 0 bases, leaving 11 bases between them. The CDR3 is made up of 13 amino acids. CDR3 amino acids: CASRDDVNTEAFF. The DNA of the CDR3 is TGTGCCAGTCGGGATGATGTGAACACTGAAGCTTTCTTT.

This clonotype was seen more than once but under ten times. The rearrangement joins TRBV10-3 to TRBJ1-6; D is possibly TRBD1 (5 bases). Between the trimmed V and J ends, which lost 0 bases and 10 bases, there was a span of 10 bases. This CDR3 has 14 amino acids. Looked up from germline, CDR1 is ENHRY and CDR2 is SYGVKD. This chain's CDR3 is CAISESGGRSPLHF. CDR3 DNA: TGTGCCATCAGTGAGTCCGGGGGAAGGTCACCCCTCCACTTT.

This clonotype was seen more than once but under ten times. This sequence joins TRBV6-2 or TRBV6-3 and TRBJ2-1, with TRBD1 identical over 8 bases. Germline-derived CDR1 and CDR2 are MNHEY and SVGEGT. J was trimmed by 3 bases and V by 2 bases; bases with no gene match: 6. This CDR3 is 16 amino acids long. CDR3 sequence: CASSYDRGRVYNEQFF. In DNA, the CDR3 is TGTGCCAGCAGTTACGACAGGGGCAGGGTCTACAATGAGCAGTTCTTC.

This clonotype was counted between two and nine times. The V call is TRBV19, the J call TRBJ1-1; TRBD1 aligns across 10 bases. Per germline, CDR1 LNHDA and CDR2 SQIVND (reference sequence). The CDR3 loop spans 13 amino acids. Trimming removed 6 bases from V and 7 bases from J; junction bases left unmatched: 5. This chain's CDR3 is CASRGQGLVEAFF. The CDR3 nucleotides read TGTGCCAGTAGGGGACAGGGGTTGGTTGAAGCTTTCTTT. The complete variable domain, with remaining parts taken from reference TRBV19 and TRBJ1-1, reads DGGITQSPKYLFRKEGQNVTLSCEQNLNHDAMYWYRQDPGQGLRLIYYSQIVNDFQKGDIAEGYSVSREKKESFPLTVTSAQKNPTAFYLCASRGQGLVEAFFGQGTRLTVV.